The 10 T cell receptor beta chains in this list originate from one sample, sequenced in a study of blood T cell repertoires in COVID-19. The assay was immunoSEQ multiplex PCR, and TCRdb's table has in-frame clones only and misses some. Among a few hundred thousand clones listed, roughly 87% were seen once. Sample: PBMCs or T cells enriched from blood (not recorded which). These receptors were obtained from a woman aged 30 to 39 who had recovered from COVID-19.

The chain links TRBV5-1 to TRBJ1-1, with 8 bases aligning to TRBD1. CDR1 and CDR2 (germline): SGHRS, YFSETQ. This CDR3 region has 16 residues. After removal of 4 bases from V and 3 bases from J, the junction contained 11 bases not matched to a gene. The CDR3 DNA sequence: TGCGCCAGCAGCCGTACAGATACAGGGGGGGACACTGAAGCTTTCTTT. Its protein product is CASSRTDTGGDTEAFF. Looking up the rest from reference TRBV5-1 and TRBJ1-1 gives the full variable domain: KAGVTQTPRYLIKTRGQQVTLSCSPISGHRSVSWYQQTPGQGLQFLFEYFSETQRNKGNFPGRFSGRQFSNSRSEMNVSTLELGDSALYLCASSRTDTGGDTEAFFGQGTRLTVV.

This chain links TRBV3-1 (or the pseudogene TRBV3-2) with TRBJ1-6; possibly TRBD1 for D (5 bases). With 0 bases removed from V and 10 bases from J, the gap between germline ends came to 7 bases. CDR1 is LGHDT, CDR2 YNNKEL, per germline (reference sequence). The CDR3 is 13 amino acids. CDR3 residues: CASSQEKGSPLHF. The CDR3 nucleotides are TGTGCCAGCAGCCAAGAGAAGGGGTCACCCCTCCACTTT.

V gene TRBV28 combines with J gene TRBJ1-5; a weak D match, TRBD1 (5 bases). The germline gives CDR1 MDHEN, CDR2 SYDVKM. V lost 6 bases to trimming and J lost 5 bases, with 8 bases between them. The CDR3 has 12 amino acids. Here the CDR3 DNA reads TGTGCCAGCAGAGCGGGGGATCAGCCCCAGCATTTT. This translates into CASRAGDQPQHF.

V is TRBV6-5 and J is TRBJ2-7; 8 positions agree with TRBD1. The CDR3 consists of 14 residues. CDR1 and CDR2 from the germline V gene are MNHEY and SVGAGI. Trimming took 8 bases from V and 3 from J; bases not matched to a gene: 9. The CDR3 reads CASLRTGSSYEQYF. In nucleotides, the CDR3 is TGTGCCAGCCTTCGGACAGGGTCTAGCTACGAGCAGTACTTC.

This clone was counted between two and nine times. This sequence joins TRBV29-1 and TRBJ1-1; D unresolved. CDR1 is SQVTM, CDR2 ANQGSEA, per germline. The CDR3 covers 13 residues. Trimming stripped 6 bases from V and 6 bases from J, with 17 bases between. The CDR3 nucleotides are TGCAGCGTCCTCCTCGAAGGGAGAGCTGAAGCTTTCTTT. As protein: CSVLLEGRAEAFF.

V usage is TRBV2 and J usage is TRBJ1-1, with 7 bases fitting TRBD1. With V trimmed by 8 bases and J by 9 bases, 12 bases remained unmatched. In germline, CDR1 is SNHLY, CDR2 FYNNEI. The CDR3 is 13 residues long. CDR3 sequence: CASQGQAGRKAFF. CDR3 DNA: TGTGCCAGCCAAGGACAGGCCGGACGTAAAGCTTTCTTT. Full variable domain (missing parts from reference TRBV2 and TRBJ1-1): EPEVTQTPSHQVTQMGQEVILRCVPISNHLYFYWYRQILGQKVEFLVSFYNNEISEKSEIFDDQFSVERPDGSNFTLKIRSTKLEDSAMYFCASQGQAGRKAFFGQGTRLTVV.

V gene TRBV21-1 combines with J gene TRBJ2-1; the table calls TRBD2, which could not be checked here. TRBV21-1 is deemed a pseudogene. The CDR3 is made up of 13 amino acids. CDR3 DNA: TGTGCCAGCAGCAAGGTTGGGGGGGATGAGCAGTTCTTC. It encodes CASSKVGGDEQFF.

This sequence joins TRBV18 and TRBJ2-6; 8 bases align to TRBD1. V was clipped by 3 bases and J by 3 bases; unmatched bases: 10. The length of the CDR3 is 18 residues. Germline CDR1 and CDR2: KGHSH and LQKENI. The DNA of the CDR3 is TGTGCCAGCTCACCGGGGCCGCAGGGGGCTTATGGGGCCAACGTCCTGACTTTC. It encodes CASSPGPQGAYGANVLTF.

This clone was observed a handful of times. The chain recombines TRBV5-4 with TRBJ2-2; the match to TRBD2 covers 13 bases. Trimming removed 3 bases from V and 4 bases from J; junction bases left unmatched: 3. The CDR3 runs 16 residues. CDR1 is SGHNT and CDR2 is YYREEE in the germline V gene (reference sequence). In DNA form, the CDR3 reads TGTGCCAGCAGCTCCGGACTAGCGGGGGCCACCGGGGAGCTGTTTTTT. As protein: CASSSGLAGATGELFF.

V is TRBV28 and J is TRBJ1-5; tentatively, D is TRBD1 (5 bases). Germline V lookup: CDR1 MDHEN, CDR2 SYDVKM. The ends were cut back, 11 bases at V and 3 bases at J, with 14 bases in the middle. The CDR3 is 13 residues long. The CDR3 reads CAARGDSNQPQHF. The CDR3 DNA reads TGTGCCGCTCGGGGGGATTCCAATCAGCCCCAGCATTTT.